This T cell receptor (beta chain) appears in the sequencing data of a study of T and B cells in COVID-19 patients. Study overall: Recovered patients mostly had mild to moderate COVID-19 managed as outpatients.

Multiplex PCR with BIOMED2 TRB-A/B primer pools amplified TRB rearrangements. TCRdb itself ran the multiplex PCR reads through MiXCR, one entry per CDR3 protein. This table holds 20,000 to 25,000 distinct CDR3 sequences, over 25% found once. To note about this clonotype: Its antigen is not known.

Overall study findings and caveats: Sorted SARS-CoV-2-responsive or tetramer+ T cells and CD4+, regulatory and CD8+ subsets were not yet sequenced. The recovered cohort had under 3,000 exclusive TCR clusters, including around 31 low generation probability clusters.

Unmatched junction bases numbered 8, after V lost 2 bases and J lost 4 bases. The CDR3 is 16 amino acids. Germline V gene lookup returns CDR1 GTSNPN and CDR2 SVGIG (reference sequence). Each TRB amplification used about 230-550 ng of genomic DNA from blood. The rearrangement uses TRBV30 and TRBJ1-5; 10 bases match TRBD1. This receptor was obtained from a human donor who had recovered from COVID-19. The sample was blood. CDR3: CAWSRRQGAQNQPQHF. DNA of the CDR3: TGTGCCTGGAGTAGAAGACAGGGGGCGCAAAATCAGCCCCAGCATTTT.